This T cell receptor beta chain was sequenced during a study of T cell responses to AZD1222 COVID-19 vaccine. The CDR3 sequence is 14 residues long. V lost 3 bases, J lost 2 bases, and 10 bases lay in between. Germline values: CDR1 LGHDT, CDR2 YNNKEL (reference sequence). Sequencing was performed with immunoSEQ multiplex PCR; in TCRdb, only in-frame clones are kept and a portion is missing. In the table there are fewer than 200,000 clones, around 94% of which are singletons. The material sequenced was peripheral blood, taken on day 0 of AZD1222 vaccination. This receptor was identified in an adult in good health. The chain links TRBV3-1 (or the pseudogene TRBV3-2) to TRBJ1-2; TRBD1 might be the D (5 bases). The CDR3 region has the DNA TGTGCCAGCAGCCATAGGACAACAAACTATGGCTACACCTTC. It yields the protein CASSHRTTNYGYTF.